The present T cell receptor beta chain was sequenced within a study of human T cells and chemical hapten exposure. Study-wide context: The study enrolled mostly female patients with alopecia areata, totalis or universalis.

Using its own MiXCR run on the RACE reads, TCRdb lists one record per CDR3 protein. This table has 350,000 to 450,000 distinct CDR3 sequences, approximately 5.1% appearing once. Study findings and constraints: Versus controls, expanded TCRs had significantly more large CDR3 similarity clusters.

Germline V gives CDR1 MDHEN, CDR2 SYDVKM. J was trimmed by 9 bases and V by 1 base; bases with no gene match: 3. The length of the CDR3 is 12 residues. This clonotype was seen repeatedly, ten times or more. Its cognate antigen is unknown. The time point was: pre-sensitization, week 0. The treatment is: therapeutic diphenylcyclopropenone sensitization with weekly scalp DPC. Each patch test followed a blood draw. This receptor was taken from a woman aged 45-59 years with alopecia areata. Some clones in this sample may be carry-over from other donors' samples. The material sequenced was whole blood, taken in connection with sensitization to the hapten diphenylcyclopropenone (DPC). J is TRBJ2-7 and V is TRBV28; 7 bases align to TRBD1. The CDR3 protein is CASSLSGGLQYF. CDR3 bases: TGTGCCAGCAGTTTATCAGGGGGTTTGCAGTACTTC.